Below are 20 T cell receptor beta chains sequenced from a single sample in a study of T cell responses to AZD1222 COVID-19 vaccine. Libraries were prepared by immunoSEQ multiplex PCR; TCRdb keeps only in-frame clonotypes and omits some of them. The sample has some 100,000 clones, roughly 90% seen once. This sample comprised peripheral blood, obtained 28 days after the second AZD1222 dose. These receptors all come from an adult who received the AZD1222 COVID-19 vaccine.

The chain recombines TRBV3-1 (or the pseudogene TRBV3-2) with TRBJ1-1; 9 bases match TRBD1. The CDR3 length is 13 residues. V gave up 4 bases and J gave up 7 bases; unmatched junction bases: 4. The germline gives CDR1 LGHDT, CDR2 YNNKEL (reference sequence). CDR3 sequence reads: CASSRGQGSEAFF. The CDR3 nucleotides read TGTGCCAGCAGCCGGGGACAGGGAAGTGAAGCTTTCTTT.

This chain joins TRBV11-2 and TRBJ2-7; D not resolved. Germline loops: CDR1 SGHAT, CDR2 FQNNGV. This CDR3 has 14 amino acids. V was trimmed by 4 bases and J by 0 bases, leaving 10 bases between them. The CDR3 here is CASSYDTSSYEQYF. The CDR3 DNA sequence: TGTGCCAGCAGCTATGACACCAGCTCCTACGAGCAGTACTTC.

V and J are TRBV14 and TRBJ2-7, with D perhaps TRBD1 or TRBD2 (5 bases each). CDR3 size: 15 residues. V shed 5 bases and J shed 3 bases, with 17 bases lying between them. Germline values: CDR1 SGHDN, CDR2 FVKESK. The CDR3 protein is CASSAYSGLNYEQYF. As DNA, the CDR3 is TGTGCCAGCAGCGCCTACTCGGGGCTAAACTACGAGCAGTACTTC. Using reference TRBV14 and TRBJ2-7 for the parts outside the CDR3, the full variable domain is EAGVTQFPSHSVIEKGQTVTLRCDPISGHDNLYWYRRVMGKEIKFLLHFVKESKQDESGMPNNRFLAERTGGTYSTLKVQPAELEDSGVYFCASSAYSGLNYEQYFGPGTRLTVT.

DNA for the CDR3: TGCGCCAGCAGCCAAATGGTTAGGGAGGGAGGTTATAATTCACCCCTCCACTTT. It yields the protein CASSQMVREGGYNSPLHF. The chain employs TRBV4-1 and TRBJ1-6; no firm D call. Germline values: CDR1 MGHRA, CDR2 YSYEKL. The CDR3 length is 18 residues. The ends were cut back, 2 bases at V and 4 bases at J, with 18 bases in the middle.

This chain connects TRBV10-3 to TRBJ2-3, with D possibly being TRBD2 (6 bases). Germline CDR1 and CDR2: ENHRY and SYGVKD. Between the trimmed V and J ends, which lost 11 bases and 0 bases, there was a span of 12 bases. The CDR3 is made up of 13 amino acids. For the CDR3, the DNA is TGTGCCGTTGGACTAACTAGCACAGATACGCAGTATTTT. This encodes CAVGLTSTDTQYF.

This clone was observed once. The rearrangement joins TRBV19 to TRBJ2-3; 10 positions match TRBD2. J lost 5 bases, V lost 5 bases, and 7 bases had no gene match. CDR3 length: 15 amino acids. The germline V gene has CDR1 LNHDA and CDR2 SQIVND (reference sequence). CDR3: CASSVSGGAVDTQYF. CDR3 DNA sequence: TGTGCCAGTAGTGTAAGCGGGGGGGCCGTAGATACGCAGTATTTT.

The chain uses TRBV6-5 and TRBJ2-5; 9 bases agree with TRBD1. This CDR3 is 14 amino acids long. Germline V lookup: CDR1 MNHEY, CDR2 SVGAGI. V was pared by 5 bases and J by 4 bases, with 5 bases of the junction left unmatched. Written as DNA, the CDR3 is TGTGCCAGCAGTCGGGACAGGGCGGCAGAGACCCAGTACTTC. It codes for CASSRDRAAETQYF.

The chain links TRBV5-1 to TRBJ1-5; 10 nucleotides line up with TRBD1. This CDR3 is 17 amino acids long. The trim removed 4 bases at V and 0 bases at J, leaving 7 bases unmatched. Germline CDR1 and CDR2: SGHRS and YFSETQ. CDR3: CASSLGTGVYSNQPQHF. CDR3 in DNA: TGCGCCAGCAGCCTCGGGACAGGGGTTTATAGCAATCAGCCCCAGCATTTT.

V usage is TRBV18 and J usage is TRBJ2-1, with 9 bases identical to TRBD1. The CDR3 length is 17 residues. With V trimmed by 2 bases and J by 4 bases, 9 bases remained unmatched. Germline V gives CDR1 KGHSH, CDR2 LQKENI. CDR3 DNA: TGTGCCAGCTCACCAGTCTTGGGGACAGGGCTTTACAATGAGCAGTTCTTC. Amino acids: CASSPVLGTGLYNEQFF.

The chain is built from TRBV18 and TRBJ1-3; D gene ambiguous. The germline V gene encodes CDR1 KGHSH and CDR2 LQKENI. Trimming took 4 bases from V and 2 from J, leaving 9 bases between them. This CDR3 comprises 14 residues. The CDR3 loop is CASSHGGAGNTIYF. The CDR3, as DNA: TGTGCCAGCTCACACGGAGGTGCTGGAAACACCATATATTTT. Variable domain in full (rest from reference TRBV18 and TRBJ1-3): NAGVMQNPRHLVRRRGQEARLRCSPMKGHSHVYWYRQLPEEGLKFMVYLQKENIIDESGMPKERFSAEFPKEGPSILRIQQVVRGDSAAYFCASSHGGAGNTIYFGEGSWLTVV.

This clone was observed a few times. This chain uses TRBV6-5 with TRBJ1-6; TRBD1 aligns across 7 bases. The germline gives CDR1 MNHEY, CDR2 SVGAGI. V was pared by 10 bases and J by 10 bases, with 10 bases of the junction left unmatched. The CDR3 is 13 residues long. The CDR3 region is CAIRQGIESPLHF. The CDR3, as DNA: TGTGCCATCCGACAGGGAATTGAATCACCCCTCCACTTT.

The chain is built from TRBV30 and TRBJ1-5, with D unresolved. Germline V gene lookup returns CDR1 GTSNPN and CDR2 SVGIG (reference sequence). Trimming took off 0 bases at V and 4 bases at J, with 13 bases between the two ends. CDR3 length: 15 amino acids. CDR3: CAWSVPRRENQPQHF. The CDR3 bases are TGTGCCTGGAGTGTACCCAGGAGGGAAAATCAGCCCCAGCATTTT. The whole variable domain, remainder taken from reference TRBV30 and TRBJ1-5, is SQTIHQWPATLVQPVGSPLSLECTVEGTSNPNLYWYRQAAGRGLQLLFYSVGIGQISSEVPQNLSASRPQDRQFILSSKKLLLSDSGFYLCAWSVPRRENQPQHFGDGTRLSIL.

The CDR3 DNA sequence: TGTGCCAGCAGTTTCTTGCGGAACACTGAAGCTTTCTTT. Protein product: CASSFLRNTEAFF. The chain couples TRBV28 to TRBJ1-1; D unclear. The CDR3 extends over 13 amino acids. V was clipped by 3 bases and J by 1 base, with 6 bases between them. CDR1 MDHEN and CDR2 SYDVKM come from the germline V gene. Full variable domain (outside the CDR3, taken from reference TRBV28 and TRBJ1-1): DVKVTQSSRYLVKRTGEKVFLECVQDMDHENMFWYRQDPGLGLRLIYFSYDVKMKEKGDIPEGYSVSREKKERFSLILESASTNQTSMYLCASSFLRNTEAFFGQGTRLTVV.

The chain couples TRBV13 to TRBJ2-5; D perhaps matches TRBD2 (7 bases). Between the trimmed V and J ends, which lost 6 bases and 5 bases, there was a span of 19 bases. Germline CDR1 PRHDT, CDR2 FYEKMQ (reference sequence). This CDR3 comprises 15 residues. CDR3: CASSQTGGGGETQYF. The CDR3 DNA sequence: TGTGCCAGCAGTCAGACCGGGGGCGGGGGTGAGACCCAGTACTTC. Full variable domain (outside the CDR3, taken from reference TRBV13 and TRBJ2-5): AAGVIQSPRHLIKEKRETATLKCYPIPRHDTVYWYQQGPGQDPQFLISFYEKMQSDKGSIPDRFSAQQFSDYHSELNMSSLELGDSALYFCASSQTGGGGETQYFGPGTRLLVL.

The CDR3 reads CASSQDWGAEEKLFF. The CDR3 DNA reads as TGCGCCAGCAGCCAAGATTGGGGGGCAGAAGAAAAACTGTTTTTT. This sequence joins TRBV4-1 and TRBJ1-4; maybe TRBD1 (6 bases). The CDR3 is made up of 15 amino acids. V lost 0 bases and J 8 bases, leaving 13 bases between the germline ends. CDR1 is MGHRA, CDR2 YSYEKL, per germline.

The genes are TRBV27 and TRBJ2-1; D remains unclear. V lost 4 bases to trimming and J lost 3 bases, with 13 bases between them. The CDR3 runs 15 residues. The V gene's germline CDR1 is MNHEY and CDR2 SMNVEV (reference sequence). The CDR3 loop is CASSSPPSLYNEQFF. The DNA for the CDR3 is TGTGCCAGCAGTTCCCCCCCCAGTCTCTACAATGAGCAGTTCTTC.

The chain has TRBV28 and TRBJ1-1; a possible D gene is TRBD1 (6 bases). V lost 3 bases to trimming and J lost 3 bases, with 17 bases between them. Germline V gene lookup returns CDR1 MDHEN and CDR2 SYDVKM. The CDR3 is 16 amino acids. The DNA of the CDR3 is TGTGCCAGCAGTTTCTCTGGCAGGGGAGGGGACACTGAAGCTTTCTTT. Amino acid sequence: CASSFSGRGGDTEAFF.

This clone was recorded a few times. V is TRBV9 and J is TRBJ2-1; possibly TRBD1 for D (5 bases). Trimming pared 0 bases from V and 8 bases from J, leaving 12 bases between. This CDR3 comprises 14 residues. Looked up from germline, CDR1 is SGDLS and CDR2 is YYNGEE. The CDR3 DNA is TGTGCCAGCAGCGTAGAAGGGGTCGTGGATGAGCAGTTCTTC. Amino acids: CASSVEGVVDEQFF. Drawing the rest from reference TRBV9 and TRBJ2-1, the complete variable domain is DSGVTQTPKHLITATGQRVTLRCSPRSGDLSVYWYQQSLDQGLQFLIQYYNGEERAKGNILERFSAQQFPDLHSELNLSSLELGDSALYFCASSVEGVVDEQFFGPGTRLTVL.

J is TRBJ1-4 and V is TRBV28; possibly TRBD1 for D (5 bases). The CDR3 runs 15 residues. Germline V gives CDR1 MDHEN, CDR2 SYDVKM. Between the trimmed V and J ends, which lost 6 bases and 8 bases, there was a span of 19 bases. In nucleotides, the CDR3 is TGTGCCAGCAGACCCGGTGCGGGGCTTTCCGAAAAACTGTTTTTT. Translating it yields CASRPGAGLSEKLFF.

The chain combines TRBV28 with TRBJ1-1; no reliable D call. Trimming pared 5 bases from V and 0 bases from J, leaving 7 bases between. Per germline, CDR1 MDHEN and CDR2 SYDVKM. This CDR3 is 13 amino acids long. The CDR3 sequence is CASSPSMNTEAFF. The CDR3 DNA reads as TGTGCCAGCAGTCCGTCGATGAACACTGAAGCTTTCTTT.